This T cell receptor (beta chain) was documented in a study of cytomegalovirus exposure and HLA in healthy donors. About the research overall: Earlier, 200 million or so T cells were analyzed, and around 100 million unique TCR beta sequences were found among them.

Turning to this clone: As yet, its antigen is unknown.

A multiplex PCR was run with 60 Vbeta primers and 13 Jbeta primers. Assay: immunoSEQ multiplex PCR; the TCRdb copy retains only in-frame clones and omits some. In the table there are around 100,000 clones, roughly 85% of which are singletons. Study-level results: Later, an analysis found that common viral pathogens appeared to be linked with several of the most significant clusters. HLA alleles were associated with 17,000 or so TCR beta sequences in a later analysis at 0.05 false discovery rate. As immune exposure information, only CMV serostatus was available.

Trimming cost V 0 bases and J 3 bases, with 11 bases left between them. The CDR3 is 15 amino acids. Germline CDR1 LNHNV, CDR2 YYDKDF (reference sequence). The sequenced sample was PBMCs. The J gene is TRBJ1-1, the V gene TRBV15, with D maybe TRBD1 (6 bases). The TCR comes from a woman between 35 and 50 years old in good health and CMV-seronegative. The CDR3 nucleotides are TGTGCCACCAGCAGAGAGGGGGCGGGAGACACTGAAGCTTTCTTT. Translating it yields CATSREGAGDTEAFF.